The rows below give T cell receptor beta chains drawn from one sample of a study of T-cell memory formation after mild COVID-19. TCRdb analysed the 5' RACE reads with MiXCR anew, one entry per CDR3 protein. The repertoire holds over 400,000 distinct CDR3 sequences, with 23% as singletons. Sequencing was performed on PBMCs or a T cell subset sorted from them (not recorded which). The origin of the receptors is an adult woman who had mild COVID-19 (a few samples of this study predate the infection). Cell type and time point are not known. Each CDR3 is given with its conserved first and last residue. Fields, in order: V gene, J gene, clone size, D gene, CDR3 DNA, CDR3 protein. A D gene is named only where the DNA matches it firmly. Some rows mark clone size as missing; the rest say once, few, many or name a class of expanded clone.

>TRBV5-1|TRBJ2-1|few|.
TGCGCCAGCAGCTTGTTTGGTGGGACCACGGGAGACAATGAGCAGTTCTTC
CASSLFGGTTGDNEQFF
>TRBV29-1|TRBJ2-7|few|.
TGCAGCGTTCGTCTACGTAGCCACGAGCAGTACTTC
CSVRLRSHEQYF
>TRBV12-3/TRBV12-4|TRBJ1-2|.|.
TGTGCCAGCAGCAATACCGGGGCCAATGGCTACACCTTC
CASSNTGANGYTF
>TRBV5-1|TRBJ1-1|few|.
TGCGCCAGCAGCCAATCGGACAGATATGAAGCTTTCTTT
CASSQSDRYEAFF
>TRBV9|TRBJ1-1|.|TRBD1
TGTGCCAGCAGCGCCGGGCAACAGGGGATGAACACTGAAGCTTTCTTT
CASSAGQQGMNTEAFF
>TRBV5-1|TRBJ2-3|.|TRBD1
TGCGCCAGCAGCTTGGCAGGGGTCCCGGCAGGGGGCTGGGGCACAGATACGCAGTATTTT
CASSLAGVPAGGWGTDTQYF
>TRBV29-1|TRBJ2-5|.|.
TGCAGCGTTGATCGGCTCCAAGAGACCCAGTACTTC
CSVDRLQETQYF
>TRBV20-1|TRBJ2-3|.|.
TGCAGGGGTCGGGACACCAGCACAGATACGCAGTATTTT
CRGRDTSTDTQYF
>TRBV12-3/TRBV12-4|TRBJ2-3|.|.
TGTGCCAGCAGCCCCTTGAGGAACTCGGCTACGCAGTATTTT
CASSPLRNSATQYF
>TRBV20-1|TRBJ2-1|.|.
TGCAGTGCTAGAGAGGGGGGATACAATGAGCAGTTCTTC
CSAREGGYNEQFF
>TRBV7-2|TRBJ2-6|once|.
TGTGCCAGCAGCTCCCCCCGCGGGGCCAACGTCCTGACTTTC
CASSSPRGANVLTF
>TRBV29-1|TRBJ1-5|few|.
TGCAGGCCTGGGGGTCATCCGACTTGGAATCAGCCCCAGCATTTT
CRPGGHPTWNQPQHF
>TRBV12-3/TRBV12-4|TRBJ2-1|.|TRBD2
TGTGCCAGCAGTCCCGGACTAGCGGGAGTAAGTAATGAGCAGTTCTTC
CASSPGLAGVSNEQFF
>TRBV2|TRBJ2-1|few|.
TGTGCCAGCAGTGAGAGCGGCCCCTCGGGCAATGAGCAGTTCTTC
CASSESGPSGNEQFF
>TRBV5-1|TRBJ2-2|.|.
TGCGCCACCCGTTGGGGGGCCAACACCGGGGAGCTGTTTTTT
CATRWGANTGELFF
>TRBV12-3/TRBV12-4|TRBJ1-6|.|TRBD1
TGTGCCAGCAGCCCCAGGGGGGGACAGCGTAATTCACCCCTCCACTTT
CASSPRGGQRNSPLHF
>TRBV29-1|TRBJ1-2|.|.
TGCAGCGTTGATAGGACACCGACTAACTATGGCTACACCTTC
CSVDRTPTNYGYTF
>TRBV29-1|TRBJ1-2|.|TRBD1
TGCAGCGTTGCCGGGACAGCTCTTCGGGACCGGAATGGCTACACCTTC
CSVAGTALRDRNGYTF
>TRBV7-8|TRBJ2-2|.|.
TGTGCCAGCAGCTCCTCGATAGCCCCCAAATCCACCGGGGAGCTGTTTTTT
CASSSSIAPKSTGELFF
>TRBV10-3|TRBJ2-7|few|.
TGTGCCATCGCGGCCTCCTACGAGCAGTACTTC
CAIAASYEQYF
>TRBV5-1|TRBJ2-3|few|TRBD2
TGCGCCAGCAGACCGGGACTAGAAATATTCACTAGCACAGATACGCAGTATTTT
CASRPGLEIFTSTDTQYF
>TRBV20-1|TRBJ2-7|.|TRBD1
TGCAGTGCTAGGGGTACCGGGACAGGGGTAATAGCGACCTACGAGCAGTACTTC
CSARGTGTGVIATYEQYF